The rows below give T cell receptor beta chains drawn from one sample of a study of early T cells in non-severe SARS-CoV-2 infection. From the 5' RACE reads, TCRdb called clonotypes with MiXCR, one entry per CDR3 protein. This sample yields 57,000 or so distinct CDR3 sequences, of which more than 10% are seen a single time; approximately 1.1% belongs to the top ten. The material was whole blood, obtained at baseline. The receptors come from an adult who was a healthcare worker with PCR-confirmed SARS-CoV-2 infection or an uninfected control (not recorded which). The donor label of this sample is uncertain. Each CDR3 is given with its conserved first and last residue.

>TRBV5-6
CASSLMERTQYF
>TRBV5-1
CASSFSGQLNSPLHF
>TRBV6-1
CASSGGQGPISGNTIYF
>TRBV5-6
CASRDQSGGSYNEQFF
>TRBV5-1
CASSLAVNSPLHF
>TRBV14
CASSQFGGGEQFF
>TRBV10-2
CASSDLNGGRVNIQYF
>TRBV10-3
CAISERYKTGQPNQPQHF
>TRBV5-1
CASSLRGGTDEQFF
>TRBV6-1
CASSEATGGRSPLHF
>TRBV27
CASSLRPDSPLHF
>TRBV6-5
CASSYTARGEKLFF
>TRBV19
CARKKIDSYNSPLHF
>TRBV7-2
CASSPQGQSSGNTIYF
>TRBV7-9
CASSLTSTSEAFF
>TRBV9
CASSVAGNTGELFF
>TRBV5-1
CASSLAPRGGTDTQYF
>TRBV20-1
CSAPRTSSGELFF
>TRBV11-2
CASSPVAGPTDSGANVLTF
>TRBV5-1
CASTLDGRVTGELFF
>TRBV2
CASAVESNYGYTF
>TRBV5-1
CASSVKLAGANNQETQYF
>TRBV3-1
CASSQGDSVRRAFF
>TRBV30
CAWMQGSYNSPLHF
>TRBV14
CASSQGRGIYGYTF
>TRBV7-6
CASSPHPKTQYF
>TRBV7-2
CASSLGRGETQYF